The present T cell receptor (beta chain) was sequenced within a study of early T cells in non-severe SARS-CoV-2 infection. Study-level background: The input, bulk RNA from unsorted whole blood, was sequenced, and chains were unpaired.

TCRdb recomputed calls from the 5' RACE reads with MiXCR, one row per CDR3 protein. The data contain some 62,000 distinct CDR3 sequences, 8.5% to 9.5% of them singletons. Germline values: CDR1 SGHRS, CDR2 YFSETQ. The CDR3 contains 14 residues. Trimming took off 4 bases at V and 11 bases at J, with 21 bases between the two ends. The chain recombines TRBV5-1 with TRBJ1-1; TRBD1 is a possible D gene (6 bases). Specimen: whole blood. This receptor was identified in an adult who was a healthcare worker with PCR-confirmed SARS-CoV-2 infection or an uninfected control (not recorded which). CDR3 amino acids: CASSPISGGAVAFF. The CDR3 DNA sequence: TGCGCCAGCAGCCCTATCAGTGGGGGGGCAGTCGCTTTCTTT.